This is a list of T cell receptor beta chains from one sample in a study of shared clonotypes between healthy human individuals. Profiling relied on immunoSEQ multiplex PCR, and the TCRdb table lists in-frame clones only, not all of them. The sample consists of roughly 600,000 clones, roughly 98% of them appearing once. Sequencing input: naive CD8+ T cells sorted from blood. These receptors were collected from a man aged 25-40 years in good health. CDR3s include the opening cysteine and the closing phenylalanine or tryptophan. D genes are given only for firm matches. Where a row states a size, it is once, few, many or the class of an expanded clone; other rows omit it.

J: TRBJ2-1; size: NA; D: NA; V: TRBV10-3; DNA: TGTGCCATCAGTGACCCTAGGTCCGGAGGCATTACCGGCTACAATGAGCAGTTCTTC; CDR3: CAISDPRSGGITGYNEQFF
J: TRBJ2-7; size: NA; D: TRBD2; V: TRBV6-5; DNA: TGTGCCAGCAGTTATGGGACTAGCGACTACGAGCAGTACTTC; CDR3: CASSYGTSDYEQYF
J: TRBJ2-1; size: once; D: NA; V: TRBV7-9; DNA: TGTGCCAGCAGCTTAATTATCTCGGCGGGGTACAATGAGCAGTTCTTC; CDR3: CASSLIISAGYNEQFF
J: TRBJ2-7; size: NA; D: NA; V: TRBV10-3; DNA: TGTGCCATCAGTGAGTCGCAGGCCCTCCACGAGCAGTACTTC; CDR3: CAISESQALHEQYF
J: TRBJ2-7; size: NA; D: TRBD1; V: TRBV28; DNA: TGTGCCAGCAGCCCGACAGGGAACCCCTACGAGCAGTACTTC; CDR3: CASSPTGNPYEQYF
J: TRBJ2-7; size: NA; D: NA; V: TRBV4-1; DNA: TGCGCCAGCAGCCTAATATCGGAGGCCCACTACGAGCAGTACTTC; CDR3: CASSLISEAHYEQYF
J: TRBJ2-5; size: NA; D: TRBD1; V: TRBV27; DNA: TGTGCCAGCAGTACGGGACAGGGGGCGGAGGCGGAGACCCAGTACTTC; CDR3: CASSTGQGAEAETQYF
J: TRBJ1-2; size: NA; D: NA; V: TRBV29-1; DNA: TGCAGCGTTGACAGGGGAATCTATGGCTACACCTTC; CDR3: CSVDRGIYGYTF
J: TRBJ2-1; size: NA; D: NA; V: TRBV14; DNA: TGTGCCAGCAGCCAGATCCAGCAGACGAGCCCCTACAATGAGCAGTTCTTC; CDR3: CASSQIQQTSPYNEQFF
J: TRBJ2-7; size: NA; D: NA; V: TRBV19; DNA: TGTGCCAGTAGTATAGCGGAGGGAGCAGGGGAGCAGTACTTC; CDR3: CASSIAEGAGEQYF
J: TRBJ2-3; size: NA; D: NA; V: TRBV5-1; DNA: TGCGCCAGCAGCTTGGCGAACCGGGTCCGATTCACAGATACGCAGTATTTT; CDR3: CASSLANRVRFTDTQYF
J: TRBJ1-1; size: NA; D: TRBD1; V: TRBV18; DNA: TGTGCCAGCTCGCTCAATCCCGGGACAGGGACTGAAGCTTTCTTT; CDR3: CASSLNPGTGTEAFF
J: TRBJ1-1; size: NA; D: NA; V: TRBV18; DNA: TGTGCCAGCTCACCTCCCCGGGGTGGGGGAAGGAACACTGAAGCTTTCTTT; CDR3: CASSPPRGGGRNTEAFF
J: TRBJ2-3; size: NA; D: TRBD2; V: TRBV5-1; DNA: TGCGCCAGCAGCTATAGCGGGAGGTGGATTGATACGCAGTATTTT; CDR3: CASSYSGRWIDTQYF
J: TRBJ2-7; size: NA; D: NA; V: TRBV6-5; DNA: TGTGCCAGCTCCGGACAAGTTGGAAGCTCCTACGAGCAGTACTTC; CDR3: CASSGQVGSSYEQYF
J: TRBJ2-3; size: NA; D: NA; V: TRBV7-8; DNA: TGTGCCAGCAGCTTAGGCGGTGCGTGGGCGCAGTATTTT; CDR3: CASSLGGAWAQYF
J: TRBJ2-7; size: NA; D: NA; V: TRBV6-1; DNA: TGTGCCAGCACCTCCCGGGATGGCTCCTACGAGCAGTACTTC; CDR3: CASTSRDGSYEQYF
J: TRBJ1-5; size: NA; D: NA; V: TRBV27; DNA: TGTGCCAGCAGCTTTAGTGGCAATCAGCCCCAGCATTTT; CDR3: CASSFSGNQPQHF
J: TRBJ1-1; size: NA; D: NA; V: TRBV27; DNA: TGTGCCAGTAGACGTGCGGACGCTCACACTGAGGCTTTCTTT; CDR3: CASRRADAHTEAFF
J: TRBJ2-3; size: NA; D: NA; V: TRBV27; DNA: TGTGCCAGCCGGTTCCTAGACCAGGAAGATACGCAGTATTTT; CDR3: CASRFLDQEDTQYF
J: TRBJ2-1; size: NA; D: NA; V: TRBV2; DNA: TGTGCCAGCAGTGATACGGGCGGTTTAGTAGCTGGGTACAATGAGCAGTTCTTC; CDR3: CASSDTGGLVAGYNEQFF
J: TRBJ2-7; size: NA; D: NA; V: TRBV10-2; DNA: TGCGCCAGCAGTGAGTCCTCCCTAGCGTCCTACGAGCAGTACTTC; CDR3: CASSESSLASYEQYF
J: TRBJ2-5; size: NA; D: NA; V: TRBV21-1; DNA: TGTGCCAGCAGCCCTGTTAAGGGAGAGACCCAGTACTTC; CDR3: CASSPVKGETQYF
J: TRBJ1-2; size: NA; D: NA; V: TRBV5-6; DNA: TGTGCCAGCAGCCCCGGGGGATCTAACTATGGCTACACCTTC; CDR3: CASSPGGSNYGYTF
J: TRBJ2-7; size: NA; D: TRBD2; V: TRBV7-9; DNA: TGTGCCAGCAGCTTAGACGCGGGAGGGCCATACGAGCAGTACTTC; CDR3: CASSLDAGGPYEQYF
J: TRBJ2-1; size: NA; D: NA; V: TRBV7-8; DNA: TGTGCCAGCAGCTTACTAGCAGATGAGCAGTTCTTC; CDR3: CASSLLADEQFF
J: TRBJ2-1; size: once; D: TRBD2; V: TRBV10-3; DNA: TGTGCCATCAGTGAGGGGGGTCTAGCGGTCTACAATGAGCAGTTCTTC; CDR3: CAISEGGLAVYNEQFF
J: TRBJ1-1; size: NA; D: NA; V: TRBV5-4; DNA: TGTGCCAGCAGCTCGACGGGGATGAACACTGAAGCTTTCTTT; CDR3: CASSSTGMNTEAFF
J: TRBJ2-5; size: NA; D: TRBD2; V: TRBV27; DNA: TGTGCCAGCTCGGCCGGCGGGAGGGCCGGAGAGACCCAGTACTTC; CDR3: CASSAGGRAGETQYF
J: TRBJ1-5; size: NA; D: NA; V: TRBV28; DNA: TGTGCCAGCAGGTCGGGGCAGGGAAGAAATCAGCCCCAGCATTTT; CDR3: CASRSGQGRNQPQHF
J: TRBJ1-1; size: NA; D: NA; V: TRBV7-6; DNA: TGTGCCAGCAGCTTATACCCCCCGGGCAGAGAGAACACTGAAGCTTTCTTT; CDR3: CASSLYPPGRENTEAFF
J: TRBJ1-5; size: NA; D: TRBD1; V: TRBV19; DNA: TGTGCCAGTCGGGACAGGGGGCTATTTCAGCCCCAGCATTTT; CDR3: CASRDRGLFQPQHF
J: TRBJ2-5; size: NA; D: NA; V: TRBV19; DNA: TGTGCCAGTAGTATAGCGTACTCGGGCCAGTACTTC; CDR3: CASSIAYSGQYF
J: TRBJ2-1; size: once; D: TRBD2; V: TRBV19; DNA: TGTGCCAGTAGTATCGGGCTAGCGGGCTACAATGAGCAGTTCTTC; CDR3: CASSIGLAGYNEQFF
J: TRBJ2-5; size: NA; D: NA; V: TRBV15; DNA: TGTGCCACCAGCAGAGTGCCCGGGAGCGTGGTGGAGACCCAGTACTTC; CDR3: CATSRVPGSVVETQYF
J: TRBJ1-2; size: NA; D: NA; V: TRBV27; DNA: TGTGCCAGCAGACGGACCTTGGGTGGGACCTTC; CDR3: CASRRTLGGTF
J: TRBJ2-7; size: NA; D: NA; V: TRBV4-1; DNA: TGCGCCAGCAGCCATGGGTCGGTCTACGAGCAGTACTTC; CDR3: CASSHGSVYEQYF
J: TRBJ2-1; size: NA; D: NA; V: TRBV6-6; DNA: TGTGCCAGCAGTATCGACAGTTTCAATGAGCAGTTCTTC; CDR3: CASSIDSFNEQFF
J: TRBJ2-7; size: NA; D: TRBD2; V: TRBV9; DNA: TGTGCCAGCAGCGTAGGCTCTAGCGGGAGGTACGAGCAGTACTTC; CDR3: CASSVGSSGRYEQYF
J: TRBJ2-2; size: NA; D: TRBD1; V: TRBV14; DNA: TGTGCCAGCAGCCAATACAGGGGGCAGGTCGGGGAGCTGTTTTTT; CDR3: CASSQYRGQVGELFF